Below are 21 T cell receptor beta chains sequenced from a single sample in a study of T-cell memory formation after mild COVID-19. TCRdb re-analysed the 5' RACE reads in MiXCR, keeping a single row per CDR3 protein. The data show 85,000 to 120,000 distinct CDR3 sequences, 9.5% to 15% seen once. The sequenced sample consisted of PBMCs or a T cell subset sorted from them (not recorded which). These receptor sequences come from an adult woman who had mild COVID-19 (a few samples of this study predate the infection). Cell type and time point are not known.

The J gene is TRBJ2-2, the V gene TRBV25-1; 10 bases fit TRBD2. The germline gives CDR1 MGHDK, CDR2 SYGVNS. The CDR3 is 20 residues long. Trimming at V came to 4 bases and at J to 1 base, leaving 15 bases not matched to a gene. The CDR3 loop reads CASSGLRLAGAERNTGELFF. The CDR3 coding sequence is TGTGCCAGCAGTGGTCTACGACTAGCGGGCGCCGAAAGGAACACCGGGGAGCTGTTTTTT.

The chain employs TRBV12-3 or TRBV12-4 and TRBJ2-7, with TRBD2 as a possible D gene (5 bases). CDR3 length equals 14 residues. V dropped 8 bases and J dropped 2 bases, with 16 bases sitting between them. For the CDR3, the DNA is TGTGCCAGCCTGTATCTGGACTCAGCCTACGAGCAGTACTTC. Amino acid sequence: CASLYLDSAYEQYF.

The chain links TRBV12-3 or TRBV12-4 to TRBJ1-1; tentative D call: TRBD1 (6 bases). V dropped 0 bases and J dropped 0 bases, with 11 bases sitting between them. The CDR3 loop spans 16 amino acids. This chain's CDR3 is CASSLAGQYMNTEAFF. In nucleotides, the CDR3 is TGTGCCAGCAGTTTAGCAGGACAGTATATGAACACTGAAGCTTTCTTT.

The chain has TRBV7-6 and TRBJ2-3, with D possibly being TRBD2 (7 bases). From germline, CDR1 is SGHVS and CDR2 FNYEAQ. Trimming took off 2 bases at V and 1 base at J, with 16 bases between the two ends. The CDR3 consists of 17 residues. This CDR3 is CASSLSGGSGGTDTQYF. CDR3 sequence (DNA): TGTGCCAGCAGCTTATCCGGGGGGTCAGGGGGCACAGATACGCAGTATTTT.

This clonotype was counted only a few times. The chain uses TRBV27 and TRBJ2-1; a weak D match, TRBD2 (5 bases). The CDR3 loop spans 16 amino acids. The germline V and J ends were trimmed by 4 bases and 6 bases, with 19 bases remaining between them. The germline gives CDR1 MNHEY, CDR2 SMNVEV (reference sequence). CDR3 sequence: CASSSTSGSWGNEQFF. The CDR3 nucleotides read TGTGCCAGCAGTTCTACAAGCGGCTCATGGGGCAATGAGCAGTTCTTC.

The chain employs TRBV7-6 and TRBJ2-7, with 9 nucleotides matching TRBD1. Trimming cost V 5 bases and J 0 bases; bases outside gene matches: 5. The CDR3 is 15 amino acids. Germline V gene data show CDR1 as SGHVS and CDR2 as FNYEAQ. The CDR3 DNA is TGTGCCAGCAGCAGCACGGGACAGGGCTCCTACGAGCAGTACTTC. The encoded protein is CASSSTGQGSYEQYF.

J is TRBJ1-2 and V is TRBV6-2 or TRBV6-3; tentative D call: TRBD1 (5 bases). Between the trimmed V and J ends, which lost 6 bases and 4 bases, there was a span of 15 bases. CDR1 is MNHEY, CDR2 SVGEGT, per germline. This CDR3 has 14 amino acids. The CDR3 loop is CASSPAGTFYGYTF. The CDR3 region has the DNA TGTGCCAGCAGCCCAGCGGGGACCTTCTATGGCTACACCTTC.

This clonotype was picked up a small number of times. The junction shows a germline mismatch at one end, possibly a read error. The chain couples TRBV7-7 to TRBJ2-7; the match to TRBD2 covers 8 bases. This CDR3 comprises 15 residues. Germline loops: CDR1 SSHAT, CDR2 FNYEAQ (reference sequence). This CDR3 reads CASSSGLAGIGEQYF. The CDR3 region has the DNA TGTGCTAGCAGCTCCGGGCTAGCGGGTATAGGCGAGCAGTACTTC.

This clonotype was found a few times. The rearrangement joins TRBV11-3 to TRBJ2-1; possibly TRBD1 or TRBD2 for D (5 bases each). The CDR3 spans 15 residues. V lost 6 bases, J lost 3 bases, and 15 bases lay in between. Germline V gene lookup returns CDR1 SGHNT and CDR2 YENEEA. The CDR3 DNA sequence: TGTGCCAGCAGAGGGACGGTCTTACACTACAATGAGCAGTTCTTC. Encoded protein: CASRGTVLHYNEQFF.

This chain connects TRBV5-1 to TRBJ2-5; D might be TRBD2 (5 bases). Looked up from germline, CDR1 is SGHRS and CDR2 is YFSETQ. V was trimmed by 0 bases and J by 1 base, leaving 7 bases between them. This CDR3 has 14 amino acids. The CDR3 sequence is CASSLGGLQETQYF. The CDR3 DNA reads as TGCGCCAGCAGCTTGGGCGGGCTCCAAGAGACCCAGTACTTC.

This sequence joins TRBV21-1 and TRBJ2-1; no DNA check was done on the table's D call, TRBD2. TRBV21-1 is termed a pseudogene. The CDR3 sequence is 13 residues long. The CDR3 DNA reads as TGTGCCAGCTATAGCGGGAGGTACAATGAGCAGTTCTTC. It is translated as CASYSGRYNEQFF.

This clonotype appeared a few times. This CDR3 reads CASSRLGEKLFF. The CDR3 nucleotides are TGTGCCAGCAGCCGGCTGGGTGAAAAACTGTTTTTT. The V gene is TRBV7-6, the J gene TRBJ1-4; D is ambiguous. V was trimmed by 5 bases and J by 7 bases, leaving 8 bases between them. CDR3 length equals 12 residues. Looked up from germline, CDR1 is SGHVS and CDR2 is FNYEAQ.

This clonotype was detected only a few times. This chain links TRBV7-6 with TRBJ2-2, with TRBD2 matching over 7 bases. V lost 1 base, J lost 8 bases, and 13 bases stayed unmatched. CDR3 length: 17 amino acids. CDR1 and CDR2 from the germline V gene are SGHVS and FNYEAQ. CDR3 nucleotides: TGTGCCAGCAGCTTAGAGGGACTATATACCCCGGTAGGGGAGCTGTTTTTT. It specifies CASSLEGLYTPVGELFF.

The V and J genes are TRBV6-2 or TRBV6-3 and TRBJ2-1; either TRBD1 or TRBD2 may fit D (6 bases each). Trimming shortened V by 0 bases and J by 7 bases, and 13 bases separated the two germline ends. Germline V lookup: CDR1 MNHEY, CDR2 SVGEGT. The CDR3 length is 15 residues. The CDR3 DNA reads as TGTGCCAGCAGTTACTCGATGGAAGGGGGGAATGAGCAGTTCTTC. This encodes CASSYSMEGGNEQFF.

This clonotype occurred a few times. The V call is TRBV7-9, the J call TRBJ2-3; 7 bases are shared with TRBD1. J was trimmed by 1 base and V by 5 bases; bases with no gene match: 9. This CDR3 contains 16 residues. The germline CDR1 and CDR2 sequences are SEHNR and FQNEAQ (reference sequence). In nucleotides, the CDR3 is TGTGCCAGCAGCGGCCCAGACAGGGTGGGCACAGATACGCAGTATTTT. Amino acids: CASSGPDRVGTDTQYF.

This clonotype was observed a handful of times. This chain uses TRBV7-9 with TRBJ1-6; TRBD1 matches at 7 bases. Trimming cost V 0 bases and J 7 bases; bases outside gene matches: 6. The CDR3 covers 16 residues. CDR1 is SEHNR and CDR2 is FQNEAQ in the germline V gene (reference sequence). This CDR3 reads CASSLAPGTVNSPLHF. CDR3 DNA: TGTGCCAGCAGCTTAGCACCCGGGACAGTGAATTCACCCCTCCACTTT.

Only a few counts were recorded for this clonotype. It is unclear where the CDR3 begins or ends on the DNA, so no DNA is shown, and the CDR3 is as TCRdb lists it. This chain connects TRBV4-1 to TRBJ2-2; the table gives TRBD2 as D, unverified against the DNA. Germline V lookup: CDR1 MGHRA, CDR2 YSYEKL. The CDR3 sequence runs 16 residues, both termini included. CDR3: CASSPGLAGLGELFFF.

This clonotype has just a few counts. The CDR3 reads CASSLGAGNGDTEAFF. The CDR3 nucleotides read TGCGCCAGCAGCTTGGGGGCAGGGAATGGAGACACTGAAGCTTTCTTT. This chain connects TRBV5-1 to TRBJ1-1; a weak D match, TRBD1 (5 bases). Germline assignment: CDR1 SGHRS and CDR2 YFSETQ. V was clipped by 0 bases and J by 3 bases, with 15 bases between them. The CDR3 spans 16 residues.

This clonotype has just a few counts. The V call is TRBV6-5, the J call TRBJ1-4; D is perhaps TRBD1 (6 bases). There are 17 residues in the CDR3. V was pared by 2 bases and J by 6 bases, with 19 bases between. CDR1 and CDR2 from the germline V gene are MNHEY and SVGAGI. Here the CDR3 reads CASSYLYTTRGDEKLFF. The CDR3 DNA sequence: TGTGCCAGCAGTTACCTATATACCACAAGGGGGGATGAAAAACTGTTTTTT.

The rearrangement links TRBV13 to TRBJ2-2; weak D call: TRBD1 (5 bases). Trimming removed 0 bases at V and 6 bases at J, with 8 bases between. Germline values: CDR1 PRHDT, CDR2 FYEKMQ (reference sequence). This CDR3 comprises 14 residues. The CDR3 here is CASSLGHRPGELFF. For the CDR3, the DNA is TGTGCCAGCAGCTTAGGGCACAGGCCCGGGGAGCTGTTTTTT.

This clonotype has more than one count but fewer than ten. The rearrangement links TRBV10-3 to TRBJ1-1; D is possibly TRBD1 (5 bases). Per germline, CDR1 ENHRY and CDR2 SYGVKD. V lost 4 bases to trimming and J lost 3 bases, with 12 bases between them. The CDR3 is made up of 14 amino acids. CDR3 amino acids: CAISAPGTDTEAFF. The CDR3 bases are TGTGCCATCAGTGCGCCTGGGACCGACACTGAAGCTTTCTTT.